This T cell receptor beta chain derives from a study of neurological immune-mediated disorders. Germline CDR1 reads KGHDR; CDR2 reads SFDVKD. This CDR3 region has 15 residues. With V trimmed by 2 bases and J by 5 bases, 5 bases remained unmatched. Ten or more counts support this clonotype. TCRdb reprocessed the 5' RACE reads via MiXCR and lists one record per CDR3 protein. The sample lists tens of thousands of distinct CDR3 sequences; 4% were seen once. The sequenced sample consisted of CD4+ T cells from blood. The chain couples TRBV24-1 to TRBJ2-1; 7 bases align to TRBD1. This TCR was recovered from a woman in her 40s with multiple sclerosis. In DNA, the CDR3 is TGTGCCACCAGTGATTCCCGACAGGGCGACAATGAGCAGTTCTTC. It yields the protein CATSDSRQGDNEQFF.